This T cell receptor beta chain was profiled in a study of T cell responses to AZD1222 COVID-19 vaccine. The CDR3 has 16 residues. The V gene's germline CDR1 is SGDLS and CDR2 YYNGEE. V lost 3 bases and J lost 0, with 10 bases in between. Assay used: immunoSEQ multiplex PCR; TCRdb lists only in-frame clones, some missing. The sample carries 190,000 or so clones, more than 85% recorded once. The rearrangement joins TRBV9 to TRBJ2-6; D is uncertain. This material consisted of peripheral blood, taken 28 days after the second AZD1222 dose. This TCR was sampled from an adult who received the AZD1222 COVID-19 vaccine. CDR3 protein: CASSAGRISGANVLTF. The CDR3 DNA sequence: TGTGCCAGCAGCGCAGGACGGATCTCTGGGGCCAACGTCCTGACTTTC.